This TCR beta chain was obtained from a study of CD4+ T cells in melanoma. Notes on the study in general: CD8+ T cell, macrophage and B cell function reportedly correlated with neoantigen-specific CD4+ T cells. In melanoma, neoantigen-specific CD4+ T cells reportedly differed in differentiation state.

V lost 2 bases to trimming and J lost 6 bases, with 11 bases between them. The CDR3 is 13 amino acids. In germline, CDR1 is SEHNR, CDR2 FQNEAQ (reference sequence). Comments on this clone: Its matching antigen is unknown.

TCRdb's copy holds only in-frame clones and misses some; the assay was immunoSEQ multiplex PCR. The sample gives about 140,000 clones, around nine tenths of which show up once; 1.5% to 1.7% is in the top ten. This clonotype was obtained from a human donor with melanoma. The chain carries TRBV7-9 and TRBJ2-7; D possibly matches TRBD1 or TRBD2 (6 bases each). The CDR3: CASSLWGASEQYF. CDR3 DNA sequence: TGTGCCAGCAGCTTATGGGGGGCCAGCGAGCAGTACTTC.